The 7 T cell receptor beta chains below were found in one sample sequenced in a study of blood T cell repertoires in COVID-19. Clones were read by immunoSEQ multiplex PCR, and TCRdb kept only the in-frame ones, dropping some. The sample shows a few hundred thousand clones, 84% of them seen only once. Sequencing used PBMCs or T cells enriched from blood (not recorded which). The receptors stem from a young man with acute COVID-19.

The V call is TRBV6-4, the J call TRBJ1-4; D is undetermined. The CDR3 totals 15 residues. V lost 6 bases to trimming and J lost 3 bases, with 14 bases between them. Germline loops: CDR1 MRHNA, CDR2 SNTAGT. The CDR3 region is CASRLMGRPNEKLFF. The CDR3 DNA is TGTGCCAGCAGATTAATGGGCCGACCTAATGAAAAACTGTTTTTT.

V and J are TRBV5-6 and TRBJ2-5; 7 bases agree with TRBD1. Losses at the gene ends were 5 bases for V and 7 bases for J; bases not matched to a gene: 8. CDR3 length: 13 amino acids. Per germline, CDR1 SGHDT and CDR2 YYEEEE. The CDR3 sequence is CASRQQGSGTQYF. The DNA for the CDR3 is TGTGCCAGCAGACAACAGGGGAGTGGGACCCAGTACTTC.

The chain recombines TRBV5-8 with TRBJ1-6; 9 nucleotides match TRBD1. Germline loops: CDR1 SGHTS, CDR2 YDEGEE. The length of the CDR3 is 15 residues. The V gene end was trimmed by 4 bases and the J gene end by 6 bases; junction bases not matched to a gene: 5. This CDR3 reads CASSLKTGGNSPLHF. The CDR3, as DNA: TGTGCCAGCAGCCTCAAGACAGGGGGTAATTCACCCCTCCACTTT.

A single count supports this clone. The rearrangement joins TRBV4-1 to TRBJ2-3, with a tentative D call TRBD1 (6 bases). The V gene's germline CDR1 is MGHRA and CDR2 YSYEKL. V was trimmed by 0 bases and J by 8 bases, leaving 18 bases between them. The CDR3 extends over 16 amino acids. The CDR3 sequence is CASSQEWGLGVGTQYF. CDR3 in DNA: TGCGCCAGCAGCCAAGAATGGGGGCTGGGGGTGGGTACGCAGTATTTT.

Many counts were recorded for this clone. The chain is built from TRBV13 and TRBJ2-2; 9 bases fit TRBD1. The CDR3 consists of 14 residues. The ends lost 6 bases at V and 7 bases at J; junction bases unmatched: 6. Germline loops: CDR1 PRHDT, CDR2 FYEKMQ (reference sequence). Here the CDR3 reads CASSSDRGYGELFF. The CDR3 bases are TGTGCCAGCAGTTCGGACAGGGGTTACGGGGAGCTGTTTTTT.

There are a few counts of this clone. V gene TRBV19 combines with J gene TRBJ1-1; 7 bases line up with TRBD1. This CDR3 spans 12 amino acids. V trimming: 0 bases; J trimming: 10 bases; junction bases outside the gene matches: 2. The germline CDR1 and CDR2 sequences are LNHDA and SQIVND (reference sequence). The CDR3 here is CASSIESGGAFF. The CDR3 DNA follows: TGTGCCAGTAGTATAGAGTCAGGGGGAGCTTTCTTT.

This clone was counted a single time. The rearrangement links TRBV6-2 or TRBV6-3 to TRBJ2-1; 13 nucleotides align to TRBD2. This CDR3 has 17 residues. V dropped 2 bases and J dropped 4; count of bases not matched to a gene: 5. Germline V gene data show CDR1 as MNHEY and CDR2 as SVGEGT. CDR3 coding DNA: TGTGCCAGCAGTTACGGAACTAGCGGGAGGGATTACAATGAGCAGTTCTTC. Its translation: CASSYGTSGRDYNEQFF.